The 12 T cell receptor beta chains below all came from one sample that was sequenced in a study of early T cells in non-severe SARS-CoV-2 infection. A single record per CDR3 protein comes from TCRdb applying MiXCR to the 5' RACE reads. The sample comprises approximately 35,000 distinct CDR3 sequences, around 7% of which are singletons, and less than 15% rests with the top ten. Specimen: whole blood, collected at baseline. The receptors come from an adult who was a healthcare worker with PCR-confirmed SARS-CoV-2 infection or an uninfected control (not recorded which).

This clonotype was picked up many times. V gene TRBV28 combines with J gene TRBJ1-5, with D perhaps matching TRBD1 (5 bases). The CDR3 totals 15 residues. The V end was cut by 2 bases, the J end by 0 bases, with 8 bases between. Germline CDR1 is MDHEN and CDR2 is SYDVKM. The chain's CDR3 is CASSLRGNSNQPQHF. In nucleotides, the CDR3 is TGTGCCAGCAGTTTAAGGGGAAATAGCAATCAGCCCCAGCATTTT.

The genes are TRBV27 and TRBJ2-1; maybe TRBD1 (6 bases). From germline, CDR1 is MNHEY and CDR2 SMNVEV (reference sequence). V was cut by 5 bases and J by 3 bases, with 11 bases left in between. There are 14 residues in the CDR3. The CDR3 DNA follows: TGTGCCAGCAGTGGGGGCAGGGACTACAATGAGCAGTTCTTC. Protein sequence: CASSGGRDYNEQFF.

The genes are TRBV27 and TRBJ2-5; TRBD2 matches at 12 bases. V shed 3 bases and J 2 bases; nucleotides not matched to a gene: 7. Germline assignment: CDR1 MNHEY and CDR2 SMNVEV (reference sequence). The CDR3 extends over 17 amino acids. CDR3 sequence reads: CASSFLPGTSGQETQYF. DNA for the CDR3: TGTGCCAGCAGTTTCCTCCCCGGGACTAGCGGGCAAGAGACCCAGTACTTC.

By frequency in the sample, this clonotype is medium-sized (0.01 to 0.1%). The chain uses TRBV13 and TRBJ2-1, with no clear D. The V end was cut by 1 base, the J end by 7 bases, with 5 bases between. The CDR3 loop spans 12 amino acids. CDR1 and CDR2 (germline): PRHDT, FYEKMQ (reference sequence). The CDR3 is CASSLDGNEQFF. The CDR3 region has the DNA TGTGCCAGCAGCTTAGATGGGAATGAGCAGTTCTTC.

This sequence joins TRBV15 and TRBJ2-1; possible D gene TRBD2, 5 bases. CDR1 LNHNV and CDR2 YYDKDF come from the germline V gene (reference sequence). The CDR3 is 14 amino acids. V shed 0 bases and J shed 6 bases, with 9 bases lying between them. CDR3 bases: TGTGCCACCAGCAGAGATACGGGGAGCAATGAGCAGTTCTTC. It translates to CATSRDTGSNEQFF.

The genes are TRBV28 and TRBJ2-2; the match to TRBD2 covers 7 bases. J gave up 4 bases and V 8 bases, and 4 bases lay outside the gene matches. The germline V gene has CDR1 MDHEN and CDR2 SYDVKM. The CDR3 is made up of 13 amino acids. The chain's CDR3 is CASGEGSTGELFF. The CDR3 region has the DNA TGTGCCAGCGGGGAGGGTAGCACCGGGGAGCTGTTTTTT.

This clonotype was picked up a small number of times. This chain connects TRBV11-2 to TRBJ2-2, with no clear D. V lost 3 bases, J lost 4 bases, and 3 bases lay in between. This CDR3 spans 12 amino acids. Germline V CDR1 and CDR2: SGHAT, FQNNGV. The CDR3 protein is CASSFLTGELFF. For the CDR3, the DNA is TGTGCCAGCAGCTTTCTCACCGGGGAGCTGTTTTTT.

This clonotype was picked up many times. This chain uses TRBV20-1 with TRBJ1-6, with TRBD1 matching 7 bases. Trimming removed 3 bases from V and 6 bases from J; junction bases left unmatched: 8. This CDR3 has 15 residues. Germline values: CDR1 DFQATT, CDR2 SNEGSKA (reference sequence). CDR3 sequence: CSASEGQTINSPLHF. The CDR3 nucleotides read TGCAGTGCTAGCGAGGGACAGACGATTAATTCACCCCTCCACTTT.

Only a few counts were recorded for this clonotype. The CDR3 DNA is TGTGCCAGCAACCCCGGGACGAGCTATGGCTACACCTTC. This sequence encodes CASNPGTSYGYTF. This chain uses TRBV12-3 or TRBV12-4 with TRBJ1-2; TRBD1 might be the D (5 bases). The CDR3 sequence is 13 residues long. V was clipped by 7 bases and J by 4 bases, with 13 bases between them.

At least ten counts were recorded for this clonotype. V is TRBV24-1 and J is TRBJ2-1; possibly TRBD2 for D (5 bases). The CDR3 has 16 amino acids. Trimming pared 1 base from V and 0 bases from J, leaving 9 bases between. Germline-derived CDR1 and CDR2 are KGHDR and SFDVKD. The chain's CDR3 is CATSDLAEDSYNEQFF. CDR3 nucleotide sequence: TGTGCCACCAGTGATTTAGCGGAAGACTCCTACAATGAGCAGTTCTTC.

This clonotype was detected a few times. This rearrangement joins TRBV12-3 or TRBV12-4 to TRBJ1-5; D is undetermined. This CDR3 spans 13 amino acids. V lost 6 bases and J lost 3, with 9 bases in between. This CDR3 is CASRRWLNQPQHF. The CDR3 region has the DNA TGTGCCAGCAGACGGTGGCTCAATCAGCCCCAGCATTTT.

This clonotype was recorded at least ten times. The chain employs TRBV20-1 and TRBJ2-7; TRBD2 agrees at 9 bases. This CDR3 region has 13 residues. V trimming: 1 base; J trimming: 2 bases; junction bases outside the gene matches: 0. The germline V gene encodes CDR1 DFQATT and CDR2 SNEGSKA (reference sequence). CDR3 region: CSARGGGAYEQYF. The DNA for the CDR3 is TGCAGTGCTAGAGGCGGGGGGGCCTACGAGCAGTACTTC.